This is a list of T cell receptor beta chains from one sample in a study of tumor-infiltrating T cells and Merkel cell polyomavirus. TCRdb's table, derived via immunoSEQ multiplex PCR, lists solely in-frame clones and lacks some. Altogether about 25,000 clones are present, 70% to 90% being singletons, with the ten largest covering roughly 2.7%. The sample comprised lymph node tissue. These receptors came from a man in his fifties with Merkel cell carcinoma. Both conserved end residues are part of each CDR3. The D gene is left open where the match is weak. The listing skips clone size in some rows; elsewhere it reads once, few, many or a size class.

j_gene	abundance	v_gene	d_gene	CDR3aa	CDR3nt
TRBJ1-1	.	TRBV7-9	.	CASSRLGGRNTEAFF	TGTGCCAGCAGCCGGCTCGGGGGGCGAAACACTGAAGCTTTCTTT
TRBJ1-1	.	TRBV4-3	.	CASSQQGREAEAFF	TGCGCCAGCAGCCAACAGGGGAGAGAAGCTGAAGCTTTCTTT
TRBJ1-2	once	TRBV28	TRBD1	CASRPQGNYGYTF	TGTGCCAGCCGTCCACAGGGGAACTATGGCTACACCTTC
TRBJ1-4	.	TRBV28	.	CASSAPGPAATNEKLFF	TGTGCCAGCAGTGCCCCGGGTCCGGCAGCAACTAATGAAAAACTGTTTTTT
TRBJ1-5	.	TRBV15	TRBD1	CATSRDLGGQDGNQPQHF	TGTGCCACCAGCAGAGATTTAGGGGGCCAGGATGGCAATCAGCCCCAGCATTTT
TRBJ1-5	.	TRBV19	.	CASTSPLQGLGNQPQHF	TGTGCCAGTACCAGTCCCCTTCAGGGGTTGGGCAATCAGCCCCAGCATTTT
TRBJ1-4	.	TRBV11-2	.	CASSLFATNEKLFF	TGTGCCAGCAGCCTCTTTGCAACTAATGAAAAACTGTTTTTT
TRBJ1-5	.	TRBV5-8	TRBD1	CASSRQGAYSNQPQHF	TGTGCCAGCAGCCGACAGGGGGCTTATAGCAATCAGCCCCAGCATTTT
TRBJ1-3	.	TRBV7-6	.	CASSPRVSPRNTIYF	TGTGCCAGCAGCCCCCGCGTCAGCCCGCGGAACACCATATATTTT
TRBJ1-2	.	TRBV5-4	.	CASRNNRAGLYGYTF	TGTGCCAGCAGGAACAACAGGGCTGGCCTTTATGGCTACACCTTC
TRBJ2-7	.	TRBV2	.	CASSRQASYEQYF	TGTGCCAGTTCCCGACAGGCCTCCTACGAGCAGTACTTC
TRBJ2-1	.	TRBV5-6	TRBD1	CASSQTGVPYNEQFF	TGTGCCAGCAGCCAAACAGGGGTTCCCTACAATGAGCAGTTCTTC
TRBJ2-2	.	TRBV4-1	.	CASSQTPGASGELFF	TGCGCCAGCAGCCAGACCCCAGGGGCATCCGGGGAGCTGTTTTTT
TRBJ2-1	.	TRBV2	.	CASSVVDEQFF	TGTGCCAGCAGTGTAGTGGATGAGCAGTTCTTC
TRBJ1-1	.	TRBV29-1	.	CSVRPGNEAFF	TGCAGCGTCAGGCCGGGAAATGAAGCTTTCTTT
TRBJ2-7	.	TRBV5-4	TRBD1	CASSLGDRVPLEQYF	TGTGCCAGCAGCTTGGGGGACAGGGTCCCCCTCGAGCAGTACTTC
TRBJ2-1	.	TRBV18	.	CASSPGSSSYNEQFF	TGTGCCAGCTCACCCGGGTCGAGCTCCTACAATGAGCAGTTCTTC
TRBJ2-4	.	TRBV7-9	.	CASSPRGSKNIQYF	TGTGCCAGCAGCCCACGGGGTTCCAAAAACATTCAGTACTTC
TRBJ1-1	.	TRBV5-5	.	CASNAGGLLTEAFF	TGTGCCAGCAACGCGGGGGGCCTCCTCACTGAAGCTTTCTTT
TRBJ1-1	.	TRBV7-9	.	CASSLRDTLPEAFF	TGTGCCAGCAGCCTTAGGGACACCCTCCCCGAAGCTTTCTTT
TRBJ2-2	.	TRBV6-5	TRBD2	CASSYSSGGAGELFF	TGTGCCAGCAGTTACTCCTCGGGAGGGGCCGGGGAGCTGTTTTTT
TRBJ1-4	.	TRBV28	.	CASSHRVGGEKLFF	TGTGCCAGCAGTCATAGGGTTGGCGGGGAAAAACTGTTTTTT
TRBJ2-7	.	TRBV28	.	CASSLQGTIGYEQYF	TGTGCCAGCAGTTTGCAGGGAACGATTGGCTACGAGCAGTACTTC
TRBJ2-5	.	TRBV21-1	.	CASSLNQETQYF	TGTGCCAGCAGCCTAAACCAAGAGACCCAGTACTTC
TRBJ2-1	.	TRBV27	.	CASSSSFTGGYNEQLF	TGTGCCAGCAGTTCCTCCTTCACCGGCGGTTACAATGAGCAGCTCTTC
TRBJ1-2	.	TRBV6-5	.	CASSPTTGVDGYTF	TGTGCCAGCAGCCCTACGACAGGCGTTGATGGCTACACCTTC
TRBJ2-7	.	TRBV30	.	CALTVSYEQYF	TGTGCCTTGACAGTCTCCTACGAGCAGTACTTC
TRBJ1-2	.	TRBV6-5	.	CASSELVRGYGYTF	TGTGCCAGCAGTGAACTAGTAAGGGGGTACGGCTACACCTTC
TRBJ1-3	.	TRBV27	.	CARGRPGFTVGNTIYF	TGTGCCAGGGGCCGGCCGGGGTTCACGGTTGGAAACACCATATATTTT
TRBJ1-1	.	TRBV5-1	.	CASSFTGPIGEAFF	TGCGCCAGCAGCTTCACAGGGCCCATCGGCGAAGCTTTCTTT
TRBJ2-7	.	TRBV28	.	CASSSTAVLYEQYF	TGTGCCAGCAGTTCGACAGCAGTCCTTTACGAGCAGTACTTC
TRBJ1-2	.	TRBV6-6	TRBD1	CASSYSRTGVDGYTF	TGTGCCAGCAGTTACTCCCGGACAGGAGTTGATGGCTACACCTTC
TRBJ2-5	few	TRBV7-9	.	CASTHGWDTKETQYF	TGTGCCAGCACCCACGGTTGGGACACAAAAGAGACCCAGTACTTC
TRBJ1-5	.	TRBV28	.	CASSLGLQPQHF	TGTGCCAGCAGTTTGGGCCTCCAGCCCCAGCATTTT
TRBJ1-6	few	TRBV5-1	.	CASSLGQTRGALHF	TGCGCCAGCAGCTTGGGGCAGACCCGCGGAGCCCTCCACTTT
TRBJ1-4	.	TRBV28	TRBD1	CASSRQGAYTFTPTNEKLFF	TGTGCCAGCAGCCGTCAGGGGGCCTACACCTTTACACCAACTAATGAAAAACTGTTTTTT
TRBJ2-3	.	TRBV7-8	TRBD2	CASSTRLAGKTDTQYF	TGTGCCAGCAGCACACGACTAGCGGGGAAGACAGATACGCAGTATTTT
TRBJ1-2	.	TRBV5-5	.	CASSFTAWIQGKNGYTF	TGTGCCAGCAGCTTTACCGCTTGGATACAGGGAAAGAATGGCTACACCTTC
TRBJ2-7	.	TRBV5-1	.	CASSLYADEQYF	TGCGCCAGCAGCTTGTACGCGGACGAGCAGTACTTC
TRBJ1-2	.	TRBV9	TRBD1	CASSPWDSGNYGYTF	TGTGCCAGCAGCCCTTGGGACAGCGGTAACTATGGCTACACCTTC
TRBJ1-3	.	TRBV9	.	CASSASFQLNPIIAYF	TGTGCCAGCAGCGCAAGCTTTCAGCTGAATCCCATCATAGCATATTTT
TRBJ2-3	.	TRBV28	.	CASSSNTDTQYF	TGTGCCAGCAGCTCTAACACAGATACGCAGTATTTT
TRBJ2-7	.	TRBV4-3	TRBD1	CASSQEKGGIRTGKSYEQYF	TGCGCCAGCAGCCAAGAAAAGGGGGGAATAAGGACAGGGAAATCCTACGAGCAGTACTTC
TRBJ2-1	.	TRBV27	.	CASSLKVSGGYNEQFF	TGTGCCAGCAGTTTAAAGGTTAGCGGAGGCTACAATGAGCAGTTCTTC
TRBJ2-2	.	TRBV21-1	.	CASSKLRDRGNTGELFF	TGTGCCAGCAGCAAATTACGGGACAGGGGGAACACCGGGGAGCTGTTTTTT
TRBJ1-1	.	TRBV29-1	TRBD1	CSVEEQGSRNTEAFF	TGCAGCGTTGAAGAACAGGGGTCTCGCAACACTGAAGCTTTCTTT
TRBJ1-6	.	TRBV18	.	CASSPRGSGDSPLHF	TGTGCCAGCTCACCCCGCGGCAGTGGTGATTCACCCCTCCACTTT